This TCR beta chain was sequenced for a study of blood T cell repertoires in COVID-19. Overall study context: PBMCs, B-cell-depleted T cells, or T cells provided the cDNA or gDNA that made up the material.

Germline V lookup: CDR1 KGHSY, CDR2 FQNENV. The length of the CDR3 is 11 residues. V lost 5 bases to trimming and J lost 8 bases, with 6 bases between them. Profiled with immunoSEQ multiplex PCR; TCRdb holds only in-frame clones, not every one. The sample has approximately 310,000 clones; approximately 88% are singletons. Cohort 3 recovery required two negative PCRs, clearance, or symptom resolution. The origin of this receptor is a man between 60 and 75 years old who had recovered from COVID-19. Material for sequencing was PBMCs or T cells enriched from blood (not recorded which). The chain recombines TRBV16 with TRBJ1-4; D ambiguous. CDR3 loop: CASSIYEKLFF. The CDR3 DNA is TGTGCCAGCAGCATCTACGAAAAACTGTTTTTT.